This TCR beta chain was captured in a study of T-cell reconstitution after alpha-beta-depleted transplantation in children. This clonotype occurred a few times. During its preparation, the TCRbeta library received unique molecular identifiers. TCRdb passed the PCR reads through MiXCR, listing each CDR3 protein once. Here the sample spans 450,000 to 600,000 distinct CDR3 sequences, 30% to 35% being singletons. The sample in question was PBMCs from the stem cell graft donor, obtained from the stem cell graft. This TCR was sampled from a human donor who donated a stem cell graft to a child with aplastic anemia.

Here the CDR3 DNA reads TGCAGCGTCCAGGGGGGGGTCGGCGAGCAGTACTTC. It translates to CSVQGGVGEQYF. The gene calls are TRBV29-1 and TRBJ2-7; D is possibly TRBD1 or TRBD2 (7 bases each). The germline gives CDR1 SQVTM, CDR2 ANQGSEA. The V and J ends lost 6 bases and 6 bases respectively, with 15 bases between them. This CDR3 contains 12 residues.